A selection of T cell receptor beta chains follows, all from one sample in a study of molecular identifiers for immune sequencing clone quantification. From the PCR reads, TCRdb called clonotypes with MiXCR, one entry per CDR3 protein. The sample contains about 640,000 distinct CDR3 sequences, about 20% of which appear only once. Sequenced sample: naive CD8+ T cells from blood, with Jurkat cell RNA spiked in. The receptors here all came from a human donor in good health. Some libraries in this study had Jurkat cell RNA spiked in. CDR3s include the opening cysteine and the closing phenylalanine or tryptophan. The D gene is left open where the match is weak. Size is omitted from some rows. Given values are once, few, many or a class for expanded clones.

j_call v_call clone_size d_call cdr3_nt cdr3_aa
TRBJ2-7 TRBV4-3 many TRBD1 TGCGCCAGCAGCCCGACGACGACAGGGTACGAGCAGTACTTC CASSPTTTGYEQYF
TRBJ2-1 TRBV28 few TRBD1 TGTGCCAGCAGTTGGGGACAGGGGTGGGTCAATGAGCAGTTCTTC CASSWGQGWVNEQFF
TRBJ2-3 TRBV2 many TRBD2 TGTGCCGGTAGAGGAGAGCCGGGACTAGCCACAGATACGCAGTATTTT CAGRGEPGLATDTQYF
TRBJ2-1 TRBV7-9 NA NA TGTGCCAGCAGCTCCCCCGGGGAGAACGTCTACAATGAGCAGTTCTTC CASSSPGENVYNEQFF
TRBJ2-3 TRBV27 NA TRBD2 TGTGCCAGCAGAGGACTAGCGGTCACAGATACGCAGTATTTT CASRGLAVTDTQYF
TRBJ2-5 TRBV7-9 many NA TGTGCCAGCAGGTTACAGGGAGAAGAGACCCAGTACTTC CASRLQGEETQYF
TRBJ2-3 TRBV27 NA NA TGTGCCAGCAGCCTAATCCCAGGGCCAGATACGCAGTATTTT CASSLIPGPDTQYF
TRBJ2-3 TRBV4-1 many NA TGCGCCAGCAGCCAAGGGCTAGGGGCAGATACGCAGTATTTT CASSQGLGADTQYF
TRBJ2-3 TRBV4-1 NA TRBD2 TGCGCCAGCAGCCGAGAAGCGGGAGTCAGTGTAGATACGCAGTATTTT CASSREAGVSVDTQYF
TRBJ2-1 TRBV7-3 NA NA TGTGTCGGCAGCCCGCAGGGCGGCAGCTCCTACAATGAGCAGTTCTTC CVGSPQGGSSYNEQFF
TRBJ2-2 TRBV7-9 few NA TGTGCCAGCGTTGAGACAGGGAGGGCCGGGGAGCTGTCTTTT CASVETGRAGELSF
TRBJ2-7 TRBV7-9 NA NA TGTGCCAGCAGCCTCACAGGGGACTGCGAGCAGTACTTC CASSLTGDCEQYF
TRBJ2-6 TRBV7-6 many NA TGTGCCAGCAGCGTAGGAGTAGGGAGCCCCGCCAACGTCCTGACTTTC CASSVGVGSPANVLTF
TRBJ2-7 TRBV30 NA NA TGTGCCTGGAGTCCCTTAGGTTGGGACGAGCAGTACTTC CAWSPLGWDEQYF
TRBJ2-7 TRBV13 many NA TGTGCCAGCAGCCCCCCCTCGAATATTCCCGAGCAGTACTTC CASSPPSNIPEQYF
TRBJ2-1 TRBV20-1 many TRBD1 TGCAGTGCTAGAGATGCAGCCATGGTCACAGGGGGTGAGCAGTTCTTC CSARDAAMVTGGEQFF
TRBJ2-1 TRBV7-9 many TRBD2 TGTGCCAGCAGGTCGGGAGGGCAGGGGTATGAGCAGTTCTTC CASRSGGQGYEQFF
TRBJ2-7 TRBV30 many NA TGTGCCTGGAGGCGACAGGCTTTGGGGCAGTACTTC CAWRRQALGQYF
TRBJ2-5 TRBV14 few TRBD2 TGTGCCAGCAGCCAAATTGGCCTAGCGGGAGGGCGAAGGGAGACCCAGTACTTC CASSQIGLAGGRRETQYF
TRBJ2-1 TRBV28 many TRBD2 TGTGCCAGCAGTACCGGGACTAGGATGTGGCATGAGCAGTTCTTC CASSTGTRMWHEQFF
TRBJ2-4 TRBV12-3/TRBV12-4 NA NA TGTGCCAGCAGTAACGGACTAGCCAAAAACATTCAGTACTTC CASSNGLAKNIQYF
TRBJ2-7 TRBV4-3 NA TRBD1 TGCGCCAGCAGCCAAGGGACAGGGGATGTGGGCGAGCAGTACTTC CASSQGTGDVGEQYF
TRBJ2-7 TRBV5-4 NA TRBD1 TGTGCCAGCAGCTCCGGACAGGGGGCAGTCGAGCAGTACTTC CASSSGQGAVEQYF
TRBJ1-1 TRBV5-6 many NA TGTGCCAGCAGCTTGATGGCCCGGGGTGAAGCTTTCTTT CASSLMARGEAFF
TRBJ2-5 TRBV27 many TRBD2 TGTGCCAGCAGTTTACTAGCGGGAGGGGTAGAGACCCAGTACTTC CASSLLAGGVETQYF
TRBJ2-2 TRBV19 few TRBD2 TGTGCCAGTAGTATGAACGGGAGGGCCCCCGGGGAGCTGTTTTTT CASSMNGRAPGELFF
TRBJ2-3 TRBV15 many NA TGTGCCACCAGCAGAGATCCCCAGGGGCAGTATTTT CATSRDPQGQYF
TRBJ1-2 TRBV19 few NA TGTGCCAGTAGTATAGACCTTTCTAACTATGGCTACACCTTC CASSIDLSNYGYTF
TRBJ2-2 TRBV7-9 many TRBD1 TGTGCCAGCAGCGATAAACCGGGACAGGCTGATCCGAACACCGGGGAGCTGTTTTTT CASSDKPGQADPNTGELFF
TRBJ1-1 TRBV20-1 many NA TGCAGTGTCCCGGATAGGCGATCGCACACTGAAGCTTTCTTT CSVPDRRSHTEAFF
TRBJ1-5 TRBV7-9 many NA TGTGCCAGCAGCCATCTTATAGGCAATCAGCCCCAGCATTTT CASSHLIGNQPQHF
TRBJ1-1 TRBV5-1 few NA TGCGCCAGCAGCTTGGATGGTCTGGGTGAAGCTTTCTTT CASSLDGLGEAFF
TRBJ2-7 TRBV4-1 many NA TGCGCCAGCAGTCGCGACGGACCGAGCTCCTACGAGCAGTACTTC CASSRDGPSSYEQYF
TRBJ2-5 TRBV6-5 many TRBD2 TGTGCCAGCAGTTACTCGGCTAGCGGACCGGCCCAGTACTTC CASSYSASGPAQYF
TRBJ2-1 TRBV3-1 NA NA TGTGCCAGCAGCCAAGCGGGAGAGCCCTACAATGAGCAGTTCTTC CASSQAGEPYNEQFF
TRBJ2-5 TRBV6-6 many NA TGTGCCAGCAGTTACGGCGGAGCCTCGGCCCAGTACTTC CASSYGGASAQYF
TRBJ2-7 TRBV20-1 few NA TGCAGTGCTAGAGTTCTAGGGATCTCCTACGAGCAGTACTTC CSARVLGISYEQYF